The 4 T cell receptor beta chains below were found in one sample sequenced in a study of cytomegalovirus exposure and HLA in healthy donors. The study ran its PCR with 60 Vbeta and 13 Jbeta primers. Data came from immunoSEQ multiplex PCR; TCRdb stores just in-frame clones and leaves some out. In the table there are roughly 190,000 clones, around 84% of which are singletons. Sequencing used PBMCs. The receptors originated from a woman in her 50s in good health and CMV-seropositive.

This clone was seen only once. V and J are TRBV5-1 and TRBJ2-5, with D perhaps TRBD2 (7 bases). V was clipped by 2 bases and J by 5 bases, with 16 bases between them. Germline CDR1 is SGHRS and CDR2 is YFSETQ. The CDR3 spans 15 residues. The CDR3: CASSFIGGPGETQYF. Written as DNA, the CDR3 is TGCGCCAGCAGCTTTATCGGGGGGCCGGGGGAGACCCAGTACTTC.

The chain recombines TRBV19 with TRBJ1-5, with 8 bases aligning to TRBD1. This CDR3 is 19 amino acids long. Losses at the gene ends were 2 bases for V and 2 bases for J; bases not matched to a gene: 14. From germline, CDR1 is LNHDA and CDR2 SQIVND (reference sequence). CDR3 coding DNA: TGTGCCAGTAGTATAATTGGGGCCGGACAGGGCGGTGGCAATCAGCCCCAGCATTTT. Translating gives CASSIIGAGQGGGNQPQHF.

The chain has TRBV1 and TRBJ1-5; the D segment call TRBD1 is taken from the table without a DNA check. TRBV1 is labeled a pseudogene. This CDR3 has 14 amino acids. The CDR3 here is CTSSQYTGAQPQHF. CDR3 in DNA: TGCACCAGCAGCCAATATACAGGGGCTCAGCCCCAGCATTTT.

This chain links TRBV29-1 with TRBJ2-7; possible D gene TRBD1, 6 bases. This CDR3 has 12 residues. Between the trimmed V and J ends, which lost 7 bases and 1 base, there was a span of 11 bases. Germline CDR1 and CDR2: SQVTM and ANQGSEA. In DNA, the CDR3 is TGCAGCGGCACCACAGGGTCCTACGAGCAGTACTTC. It encodes CSGTTGSYEQYF.